This T cell receptor beta chain was observed in a study of vaccination and CD4 T cells after COVID-19. Study at large: The convalescents, six males and four females, included two who were Hispanic. The authors gave control cultures a CEFX pool, an HIV-1 Nef pool, or no peptide. Samples taken post-COVID came a median around 93 days after diagnosis, ranging from 35 to 161.

As regards this clonotype: Its antigen remains unidentified.

The ends were cut back, 6 bases at V and 1 base at J, with 10 bases in the middle. Germline V CDR1 and CDR2: MGHDK, SYGVNS. The CDR3 is made up of 13 amino acids. Time point indicated: late sampling 161 to 241 days after vaccination in three convalescent patients. Treatment described: roughly 11-day PBMC culture with coronavirus spike peptide pools or control peptides (ViraFEST assay). An Oncomine TCR Beta short-read assay was used to sequence the DNA from cultured CD4+ T cells. One entry per CDR3 protein results from TCRdb running MiXCR on the PCR reads. The sample holds around 15,000 distinct CDR3 sequences, over 40% seen once.

This TCR was recovered from a human donor who had recovered from COVID-19. This rearrangement joins TRBV25-1 to TRBJ2-7; D may be TRBD1 (6 bases). The sample consisted of CD4+ T cells from blood, cultured in vitro, taken about 7 months after SARS-CoV-2 vaccination. In DNA, the CDR3 is TGTGCCAGCAGGACTACAGGGTCCTACGAGCAGTACTTC. This sequence encodes CASRTTGSYEQYF.